This T cell receptor (beta chain) was profiled in a study of molecular identifiers for immune sequencing clone quantification. This clonotype came up many times. Its antigen is unknown. Bulk TCR library preparation followed previously described methods with listed TCR primers. Each CDR3 protein is one row after TCRdb ran MiXCR on the PCR reads. This table has approximately 500,000 distinct CDR3 sequences, about a fifth appearing once. Study-level findings and limits: Detection of one spiked Jurkat cell's TCR RNA reportedly worked in one million naive cells.

From around 20,000 to 990,000 sorted cells, naive CD8 libraries were generated with 10%, 30% or 50% RNA. This TCR came from a human donor in good health. Some libraries in this study had Jurkat cell RNA spiked in. Material: naive CD8+ T cells from blood, with Jurkat cell RNA spiked in. Described subset: FACS-sorted CD8+CD4-CCR7+CD45RA+ naive T cells.

CDR3 coding DNA: TGTGCCAGCAGCCCTTCGTCGGTCTACGAGCAGTACTTC. Translated: CASSPSSVYEQYF. This chain links TRBV7-6 with TRBJ2-7; D call uncertain. The CDR3 runs 13 residues. Germline CDR1 SGHVS, CDR2 FNYEAQ. The V end lost 5 bases, the J end lost 3 bases, and 11 bases lay between the germline ends.